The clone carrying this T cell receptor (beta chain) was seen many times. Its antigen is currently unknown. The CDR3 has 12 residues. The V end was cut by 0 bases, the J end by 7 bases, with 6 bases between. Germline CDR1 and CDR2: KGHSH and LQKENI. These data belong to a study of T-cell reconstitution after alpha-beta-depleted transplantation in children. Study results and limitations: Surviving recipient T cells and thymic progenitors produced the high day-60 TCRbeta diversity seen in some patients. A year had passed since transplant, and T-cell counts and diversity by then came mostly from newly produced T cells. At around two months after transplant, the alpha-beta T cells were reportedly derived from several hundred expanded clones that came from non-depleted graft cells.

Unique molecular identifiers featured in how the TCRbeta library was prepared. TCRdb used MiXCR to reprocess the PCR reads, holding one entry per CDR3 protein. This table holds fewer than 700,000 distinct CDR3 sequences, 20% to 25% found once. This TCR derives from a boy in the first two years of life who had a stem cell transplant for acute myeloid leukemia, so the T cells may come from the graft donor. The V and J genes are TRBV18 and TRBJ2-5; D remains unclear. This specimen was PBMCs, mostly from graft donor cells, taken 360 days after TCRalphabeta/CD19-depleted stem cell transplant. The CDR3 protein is CASSPPLGTQYF. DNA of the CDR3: TGTGCCAGCTCACCACCCTTAGGGACCCAGTACTTC. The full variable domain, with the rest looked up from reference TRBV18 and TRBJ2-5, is NAGVMQNPRHLVRRRGQEARLRCSPMKGHSHVYWYRQLPEEGLKFMVYLQKENIIDESGMPKERFSAEFPKEGPSILRIQQVVRGDSAAYFCASSPPLGTQYFGPGTRLLVL.